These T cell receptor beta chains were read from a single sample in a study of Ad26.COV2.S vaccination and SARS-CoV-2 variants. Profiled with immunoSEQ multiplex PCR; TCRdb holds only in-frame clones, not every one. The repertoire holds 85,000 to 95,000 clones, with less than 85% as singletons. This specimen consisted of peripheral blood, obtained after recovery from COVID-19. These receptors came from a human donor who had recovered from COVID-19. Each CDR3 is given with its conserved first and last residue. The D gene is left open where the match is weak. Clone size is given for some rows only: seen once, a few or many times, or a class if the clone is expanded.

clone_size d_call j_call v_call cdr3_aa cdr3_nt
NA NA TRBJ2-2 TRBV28 CASSSSPGELFF TGTGCCAGCAGTAGTTCCCCCGGGGAGCTGTTTTTT
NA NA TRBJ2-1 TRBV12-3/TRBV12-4 CASSPELGEQFF TGTGCCAGCAGTCCAGAGCTCGGTGAGCAGTTCTTC
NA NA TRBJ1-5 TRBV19 CASRRGGNQPQHF TGTGCCAGTCGGAGGGGTGGCAATCAGCCCCAGCATTTT
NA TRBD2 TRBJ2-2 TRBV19 CASKAGGGTGELFF TGTGCCAGTAAGGCGGGAGGCGGCACCGGGGAGCTGTTTTTT
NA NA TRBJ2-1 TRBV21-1 CASSRGSGGSYNEQFF TGTGCCAGCAGCAGGGGTAGCGGGGGTTCCTACAATGAGCAGTTCTTC
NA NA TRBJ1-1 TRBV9 CASSVASQTEAFF TGTGCCAGCAGCGTAGCCAGTCAAACTGAAGCTTTCTTT
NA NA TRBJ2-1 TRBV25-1 CASSDKAGQIYNEQFF TGTGCCAGCAGTGACAAGGCGGGACAGATCTACAATGAGCAGTTCTTC
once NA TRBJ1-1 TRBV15 CATSSHSGARGNTEAFF TGTGCCACCAGCAGCCACTCAGGGGCGAGGGGGAACACTGAAGCTTTCTTT
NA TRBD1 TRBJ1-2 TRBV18 CATSGTDDLNYGYTF TGTGCCACCTCCGGGACAGACGACTTAAACTATGGCTACACCTTC
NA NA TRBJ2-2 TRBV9 CASSVLSRQWSNTGELFF TGTGCCAGCAGCGTCCTGTCCCGACAGTGGTCGAACACCGGGGAGCTGTTTTTT
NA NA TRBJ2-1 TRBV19 CASSIAGGMNEQFF TGTGCCAGTAGTATAGCAGGGGGGATGAATGAGCAGTTCTTC
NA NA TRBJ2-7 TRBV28 CASSLMRRSYEQYF TGTGCCAGCAGTTTGATGAGGCGCTCCTACGAGCAGTACTTC
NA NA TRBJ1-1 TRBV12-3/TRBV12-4 CASSLDTNEAFF TGTGCCAGCAGTCTCGACACGAATGAAGCTTTCTTT
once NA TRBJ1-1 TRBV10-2 CASSGRARGNTEAFF TGCGCCAGCAGTGGGAGGGCGCGGGGGAACACTGAAGCTTTCTTT
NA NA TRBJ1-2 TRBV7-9 CASSLGTNYGYTF TGTGCCAGCAGCTTAGGGACTAACTATGGCTACACCTTC
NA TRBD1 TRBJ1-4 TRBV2 CASSVPTGRGKLFF TGTGCCAGCAGCGTTCCGACAGGGAGAGGGAAACTGTTTTTT
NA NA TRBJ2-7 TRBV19 CASSMRSLREWGEQYF TGTGCCAGTAGTATGCGGAGCCTACGGGAGTGGGGCGAGCAGTACTTC
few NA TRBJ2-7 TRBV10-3 CAISESGAYEQYF TGTGCCATCAGTGAGTCAGGGGCCTACGAGCAGTACTTC
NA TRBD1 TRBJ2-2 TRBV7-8 CASSSGTDTGELFF TGTGCCAGCAGCTCCGGGACAGACACCGGGGAGCTGTTTTTT
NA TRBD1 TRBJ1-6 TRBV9 CASSSQLGQGHSPLHF TGTGCCAGCAGCTCTCAACTGGGACAGGGGCATTCACCCCTCCACTTT
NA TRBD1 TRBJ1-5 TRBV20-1 CSASPRGLTQPQHF TGCAGTGCTAGTCCCAGGGGGCTAACGCAGCCCCAGCATTTT
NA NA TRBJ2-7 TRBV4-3 CASSQRAAGSYEQYF TGCGCCAGCAGCCAACGGGCGGCAGGATCCTACGAGCAGTACTTC
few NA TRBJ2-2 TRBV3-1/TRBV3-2 CASSRRNTNTGELFF TGTGCCAGCAGCCGACGGAACACGAACACCGGGGAGCTGTTTTTT
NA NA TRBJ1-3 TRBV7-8 CASSFVEVYSGNTIYF TGTGCCAGCAGCTTTGTTGAGGTCTACTCTGGAAACACCATATATTTT
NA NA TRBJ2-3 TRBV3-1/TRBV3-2 CASSQEKVSDTQYF TGTGCCAGCAGCCAAGAAAAGGTCTCAGATACGCAGTATTTT
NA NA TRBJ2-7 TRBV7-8 CASSLEPGFEQYF TGTGCCAGCAGCTTAGAGCCGGGTTTCGAGCAGTACTTC
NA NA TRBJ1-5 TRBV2 CASSEATRYGNQPQHF TGTGCCAGCAGTGAAGCGACCCGGTACGGCAATCAGCCCCAGCATTTT
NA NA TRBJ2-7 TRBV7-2 CASSLMSLSDYEQYF TGTGCCAGCAGCTTAATGAGTCTGAGTGACTACGAGCAGTACTTC
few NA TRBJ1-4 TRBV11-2 CASSGRVSGEKLFF TGTGCCAGCAGCGGGAGGGTATCAGGGGAAAAACTGTTTTTT
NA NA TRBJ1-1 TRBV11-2 CASSPEDTEAFF TGTGCCAGCAGCCCCGAGGACACTGAAGCTTTCTTT
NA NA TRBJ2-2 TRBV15 CATSRDKRTGELFF TGTGCCACCAGCAGAGATAAAAGGACCGGGGAGCTGTTTTTT
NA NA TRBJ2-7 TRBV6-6 CASSYLSLSYEQYF TGTGCCAGCAGTTATCTTAGCCTCTCCTACGAGCAGTACTTC
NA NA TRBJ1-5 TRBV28 CASSYQDSNQPQHF TGTGCCAGCAGCTACCAGGATAGCAATCAGCCCCAGCATTTT
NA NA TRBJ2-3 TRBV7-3 CASSLRADTQYF TGTGCCAGCAGCTTAAGAGCAGATACGCAGTATTTT
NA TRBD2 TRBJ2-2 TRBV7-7 CASSSSGSKSGELFF TGTGCCAGCAGCTCTAGCGGGAGCAAGTCCGGGGAGCTGTTTTTT
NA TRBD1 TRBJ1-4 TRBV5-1 CASSSTGGTNEKLFF TGCGCCAGCAGCTCGACAGGGGGAACTAATGAAAAACTGTTTTTT
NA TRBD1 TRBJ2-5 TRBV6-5 CASSYHGQEETQYF TGTGCCAGCAGTTACCACGGACAGGAAGAGACCCAGTACTTC
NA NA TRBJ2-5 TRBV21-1 CASSRDGQGGETQYF TGTGCCAGCAGCAGAGACGGACAGGGAGGAGAGACCCAGTACTTC
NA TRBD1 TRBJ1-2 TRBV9 CASSVTGGDGYTF TGTGCCAGCAGCGTTACAGGGGGCGATGGCTACACCTTC
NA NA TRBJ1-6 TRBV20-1 CSASPSSPLHF TGCAGTGCAAGTCCGAGTTCACCCCTCCACTTT
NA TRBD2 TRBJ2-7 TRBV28 CASSFSGNRYEQYF TGTGCCAGCAGTTTCAGCGGGAATCGATACGAGCAGTACTTC
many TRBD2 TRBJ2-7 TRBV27 CASSIRGGNPYEQYF TGTGCCAGCAGTATTCGGGGGGGAAATCCCTACGAGCAGTACTTC
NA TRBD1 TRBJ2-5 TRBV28 CASSSGQGGQETQYF TGTGCCAGCAGTTCGGGACAGGGGGGCCAAGAGACCCAGTACTTC
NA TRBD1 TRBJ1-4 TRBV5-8 CASSFPSGTGMHEKLFF TGTGCCAGCAGCTTTCCCTCCGGGACAGGGATGCATGAAAAACTGTTTTTT
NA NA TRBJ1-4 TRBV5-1 CASSLVPQYEKLFF TGCGCCAGCAGCTTGGTTCCGCAGTATGAAAAACTGTTTTTT
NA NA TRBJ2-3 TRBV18 CASFKGGGTDTQYF TGTGCCAGCTTCAAGGGCGGAGGCACAGATACGCAGTATTTT
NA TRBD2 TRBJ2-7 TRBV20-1 CSAASGMQYF TGCAGTGCTGCTAGCGGCATGCAGTACTTC
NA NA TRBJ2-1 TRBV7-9 CASSSTLDNEQFF TGTGCCAGCAGCTCCACTTTGGACAATGAGCAGTTCTTC
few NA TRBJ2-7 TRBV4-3 CASSQDKREQYF TGCGCCAGCAGCCAAGATAAGAGGGAGCAGTACTTC